Presented here are 16 T cell receptor beta chains from one specimen sequenced in a study of T cell changes during pregnancy in multiple sclerosis. Sequencing used immunoSEQ multiplex PCR; TCRdb keeps in-frame clones, though not all of them. The sample has some 20,000 clones, more than 70% seen once. Sequencing used CD4+ T cells from peripheral blood mononuclear cells, obtained in the first trimester of pregnancy. The origin of the receptors is a female donor in good health, enrolled as a control in a pregnancy study.

This clone was detected only once. The chain carries TRBV9 and TRBJ2-7, with TRBD2 matching 8 bases. V was pared by 2 bases and J by 4 bases, with 8 bases of the junction left unmatched. CDR1 is SGDLS and CDR2 is YYNGEE in the germline V gene. The length of the CDR3 is 15 residues. Here the CDR3 reads CASSVSSGGGYEQYF. The DNA for the CDR3 is TGTGCCAGCAGCGTTAGCTCGGGCGGGGGGTACGAGCAGTACTTC.

The chain couples TRBV5-4 to TRBJ2-1; maybe TRBD2 (6 bases). With 0 bases removed from V and 5 bases from J, the gap between germline ends came to 12 bases. This CDR3 spans 15 amino acids. In germline, CDR1 is SGHNT, CDR2 YYREEE (reference sequence). CDR3 sequence (DNA): TGTGCCAGCAGCTTGGACGGGAGAGCCCACAATGAGCAGTTCTTC. Translated: CASSLDGRAHNEQFF.

The chain combines TRBV19 with TRBJ2-1; the D gene is possibly TRBD2 (5 bases). V lost 3 bases, J lost 10 bases, and 7 bases lay in between. This CDR3 comprises 11 residues. Germline V CDR1 and CDR2: LNHDA, SQIVND (reference sequence). The CDR3 DNA sequence: TGTGCCAGTAGTATCACGGGGGAGCAGTTCTTC. Translated: CASSITGEQFF.

V is TRBV2 and J is TRBJ2-7; unclear D gene. The CDR3 runs 12 residues. With 10 bases removed from V and 2 bases from J, the gap between germline ends came to 12 bases. Looked up from germline, CDR1 is SNHLY and CDR2 is FYNNEI. In DNA, the CDR3 is TGTGCCACTGGCCTGGCCCCCTACGAGCAGTACTTC. Amino acids: CATGLAPYEQYF.

The count of this clone is one. The chain has TRBV7-2 and TRBJ1-2; D gene unclear. This CDR3 contains 12 residues. Trimming removed 2 bases at V and 7 bases at J, with 8 bases between. The germline gives CDR1 SGHTA, CDR2 FQGNSA. The CDR3 nucleotides are TGTGCCAGCAGCTTAACGGGAAGTGGCTACACCTTC. Protein sequence: CASSLTGSGYTF.

V gene TRBV30 combines with J gene TRBJ1-6; D not resolved. The length of the CDR3 is 15 residues. Looked up from germline, CDR1 is GTSNPN and CDR2 is SVGIG (reference sequence). V was cut by 3 bases and J by 5 bases, with 14 bases left in between. The DNA for the CDR3 is TGTGCCTGGAGCGTCGCAGGTTGGGATAATTCACCCCTCCACTTT. As protein: CAWSVAGWDNSPLHF.

This chain connects TRBV6-4 to TRBJ2-3, with 15 bases identical to TRBD2. V lost 5 bases to trimming and J lost 0 bases; unmatched junction nucleotides: 9. The germline V gene has CDR1 MRHNA and CDR2 SNTAGT. The CDR3 totals 19 residues. This CDR3 is CASSSTGTSGRISTDTQYF. The DNA of the CDR3 is TGTGCCAGCAGTTCTACCGGGACTAGCGGGAGGATTAGCACAGATACGCAGTATTTT.

The V and J genes are TRBV6-6 and TRBJ1-2, with 10 bases fitting TRBD1. CDR1 is MNHNY and CDR2 is SVGAGI in the germline V gene (reference sequence). Trimming took 8 bases from V and 4 from J; bases not matched to a gene: 1. The CDR3 covers 12 residues. The CDR3 reads CASRDRGYGYTF. The DNA of the CDR3 is TGTGCCAGCCGGGACAGGGGCTATGGCTACACCTTC.

The chain carries TRBV5-5 and TRBJ2-3; 11 bases map to TRBD2. In germline, CDR1 is SGHKS, CDR2 YYEKEE (reference sequence). With V trimmed by 5 bases and J by 2 bases, 10 bases remained unmatched. The CDR3 extends over 17 amino acids. CDR3 bases: TGTGCCAGCAGTTCCGGGACTAGCGGAAGAAACACAGATACGCAGTATTTT. Amino acids: CASSSGTSGRNTDTQYF.

This clone showed up just a few times. The chain employs TRBV7-2 and TRBJ2-7; no reliable D call. CDR1 SGHTA and CDR2 FQGNSA come from the germline V gene. This CDR3 contains 13 residues. Trimming left V 6 bases short and J 6 bases short, with 15 bases between. CDR3 bases: TGTGCCAGCAGTACGCAGCCTGGCGGCGAGCAGTACTTC. Protein: CASSTQPGGEQYF.

The chain couples TRBV6-5 to TRBJ1-2; unclear D gene. Germline CDR1 is MNHEY and CDR2 is SVGAGI. V shed 8 bases and J shed 8 bases, with 15 bases lying between them. The length of the CDR3 is 12 residues. CDR3 amino acids: CASRPVLHGYTF. DNA of the CDR3: TGTGCCAGCCGCCCGGTCCTGCACGGCTACACCTTC.

The count of this clone is one. This chain connects TRBV5-1 to TRBJ2-4; D ambiguous. The germline gives CDR1 SGHRS, CDR2 YFSETQ. Trimming removed 0 bases at V and 8 bases at J, with 12 bases between. The CDR3 is made up of 14 amino acids. CDR3 amino acids: CASSLAADWDIQYF. The CDR3 nucleotides are TGCGCCAGCAGCTTGGCGGCCGACTGGGACATTCAGTACTTC. Complete variable domain (other parts from reference TRBV5-1 and TRBJ2-4): KAGVTQTPRYLIKTRGQQVTLSCSPISGHRSVSWYQQTPGQGLQFLFEYFSETQRNKGNFPGRFSGRQFSNSRSEMNVSTLELGDSALYLCASSLAADWDIQYFGAGTRLSVL.

The V and J genes are TRBV30 and TRBJ1-6; D gene ambiguous. Trimming shortened V by 4 bases and J by 14 bases, and 15 bases separated the two germline ends. This CDR3 is 12 amino acids long. Per germline, CDR1 GTSNPN and CDR2 SVGIG (reference sequence). This CDR3 reads CAWTARGITLHF. CDR3 bases: TGTGCCTGGACCGCGCGAGGGATCACCCTCCACTTT.

The chain links TRBV4-2 to TRBJ2-7; D perhaps matches TRBD1 (5 bases). The V gene's germline CDR1 is LGHNA and CDR2 YNFKEQ. V lost 1 base and J lost 5, with 9 bases in between. CDR3 length: 13 residues. The CDR3 coding sequence is TGTGCCAGCAGCCAAGCGGCAGGGAACGAGCAGTACTTC. This sequence encodes CASSQAAGNEQYF.

CDR3 loop: CASSPFLAGAGDTQYF. The CDR3 region has the DNA TGTGCCAGCAGCCCCTTCCTAGCGGGAGCGGGGGATACGCAGTATTTT. V gene TRBV7-9 combines with J gene TRBJ2-3, with 10 bases that match TRBD2. Germline lookup yields CDR1 SEHNR and CDR2 FQNEAQ (reference sequence). V dropped 5 bases and J dropped 6; count of bases not matched to a gene: 11. This CDR3 is built from 16 residues.

V gene TRBV30 combines with J gene TRBJ2-1; 8 bases align to TRBD2. This CDR3 is built from 15 residues. CDR1 is GTSNPN and CDR2 is SVGIG in the germline V gene (reference sequence). With 0 bases clipped from V and 7 bases from J, the junction kept 8 bases outside the gene matches. CDR3 coding DNA: TGTGCCTGGAGTGTTGGAAGCGGGGGTTGGAATGAGCAGTTCTTC. Protein: CAWSVGSGGWNEQFF.